A single sample is the source of the 26 T cell receptor beta chains below, sequenced in a study of cytomegalovirus exposure and HLA in healthy donors. In the PCR, 60 Vbeta and 13 Jbeta primers were used. Only in-frame clones appear in the TCRdb table, and some are missing; sequencing was by immunoSEQ multiplex PCR. The table lists about 140,000 clones, around 82% of them singletons. Sequencing was performed on PBMCs. These receptors came from a woman between 18 and 29 years old in good health and CMV-seropositive.

A single count supports this clone. V gene TRBV2 combines with J gene TRBJ1-1, with 8 bases matching TRBD1. Looked up from germline, CDR1 is SNHLY and CDR2 is FYNNEI. The CDR3 sequence is 13 residues long. V dropped 8 bases and J dropped 3; count of bases not matched to a gene: 5. The CDR3 is CASSWGQDTEAFF. In DNA form, the CDR3 reads TGTGCCAGCTCCTGGGGACAGGACACTGAAGCTTTCTTT.

This chain joins TRBV10-1 and TRBJ2-2; the D gene is possibly TRBD1 (5 bases). With 4 bases removed from V and 4 bases from J, the gap between germline ends came to 13 bases. CDR3 length: 15 amino acids. Germline V lookup: CDR1 WNHNN, CDR2 SYGVQD (reference sequence). The DNA for the CDR3 is TGCGCCAGCAGTGTTCAGGGCTCCAGCACCGGGGAGCTGTTTTTT. Amino acids: CASSVQGSSTGELFF.

The rearrangement uses TRBV11-2 and TRBJ2-3, with a weak D call TRBD1 (6 bases). V was pared by 6 bases and J by 1 base, with 11 bases between. Per germline, CDR1 SGHAT and CDR2 FQNNGV. CDR3 length equals 14 residues. DNA of the CDR3: TGTGCCAGCAGTCAAAACAGGGGCACAGATACGCAGTATTTT. The encoded protein is CASSQNRGTDTQYF.

The rearrangement uses TRBV18 and TRBJ1-2, with a possible D match to TRBD1 (6 bases). This CDR3 is built from 15 residues. In germline, CDR1 is KGHSH, CDR2 LQKENI. V shed 2 bases and J shed 5 bases, with 15 bases lying between them. The CDR3 sequence: CASSPSKQGPYGYTF. In DNA form, the CDR3 reads TGTGCCAGCTCACCAAGCAAACAGGGCCCTTATGGCTACACCTTC.

The chain carries TRBV4-1 and TRBJ1-2; no reliable D call. Looked up from germline, CDR1 is MGHRA and CDR2 is YSYEKL. V was trimmed by 0 bases and J by 1 base, leaving 9 bases between them. The CDR3 runs to 15 residues. The chain's CDR3 is CASSQDGSLNYGYTF. The CDR3 DNA sequence: TGCGCCAGCAGCCAAGATGGGAGTCTTAACTATGGCTACACCTTC.

V gene TRBV7-8 combines with J gene TRBJ1-4, with TRBD1 as a possible D gene (5 bases). With 0 bases removed from V and 0 bases from J, the gap between germline ends came to 11 bases. Germline CDR1 and CDR2: SGHVS and FQNEAQ. The CDR3 is made up of 17 amino acids. This CDR3 is CASSLARTSATNEKLFF. DNA for the CDR3: TGTGCCAGCAGCTTAGCGAGGACAAGTGCAACTAATGAAAAACTGTTTTTT.

For this clone: The junction shows a germline mismatch at one end, possibly a read error. Distinct nucleotide sequences in the sample also encode this CDR3. The chain is built from TRBV6-4 and TRBJ2-4; 7 bases align to TRBD1. The CDR3 loop spans 18 amino acids. CDR1 and CDR2 (germline): MRHNA, SNTAGT. This CDR3 is CASPPGQHPSIAKNIQYF. DNA for the CDR3: TGCGCCAGCCCCCCGGGACAGCATCCTTCGATAGCCAAAAACATTCAGTACTTC.

The chain links TRBV5-1 to TRBJ1-2; D is unresolved. Trimming cost V 0 bases and J 8 bases, with 11 bases left between them. Germline CDR1 is SGHRS and CDR2 is YFSETQ. CDR3 length equals 13 residues. CDR3 residues: CASSLVQPGGYTF. CDR3 in DNA: TGCGCCAGCAGCTTGGTGCAGCCGGGGGGCTACACCTTC.

This clone was seen a single time. This chain joins TRBV6-1 and TRBJ2-7; 8 bases map to TRBD1. The germline V gene has CDR1 MNHNS and CDR2 SASEGT. This CDR3 region has 12 residues. The trim removed 10 bases at V and 7 bases at J, leaving 9 bases unmatched. The CDR3 DNA sequence: TGTGCCATCACGGACAGGGTGTGGGAGCAGTACTTC. Translating gives CAITDRVWEQYF.

The rearrangement links TRBV6-5 to TRBJ1-6; 8 nucleotides match TRBD1. Looked up from germline, CDR1 is MNHEY and CDR2 is SVGAGI. J was trimmed by 6 bases and V by 4 bases; bases with no gene match: 8. CDR3 length equals 16 residues. CDR3 in DNA: TGTGCCAGCAGTTTACGTTGGGACAGGACTAATTCACCCCTCCACTTT. This codes for CASSLRWDRTNSPLHF.

The chain employs TRBV2 and TRBJ1-1, with 7 bases fitting TRBD1. The CDR3 is 16 residues long. The V and J ends lost 5 bases and 1 base, in that order; junction bases with no gene match: 10. The germline CDR1 and CDR2 sequences are SNHLY and FYNNEI. The CDR3 reads CASSRAGGWGNTEAFF. DNA of the CDR3: TGTGCCAGCAGTCGCGCAGGGGGGTGGGGGAACACTGAAGCTTTCTTT.

As for this clone: The identical CDR3 is also encoded by other nucleotide sequences in the sample. The gene calls are TRBV6-1 and TRBJ1-1; D is possibly TRBD1 (5 bases). The CDR3 sequence is 14 residues long. Germline-derived CDR1 and CDR2 are MNHNS and SASEGT. Trimming took off 2 bases at V and 2 bases at J, with 9 bases between the two ends. CDR3 nucleotides: TGTGCCAGCAGTGAACGGGACTTTAACACTGAAGCTTTCTTT. Translation: CASSERDFNTEAFF.

The rearrangement links TRBV27 to TRBJ1-4; possibly TRBD1 for D (5 bases). Germline V CDR1 and CDR2: MNHEY, SMNVEV (reference sequence). V gave up 9 bases and J gave up 3 bases, with 11 bases separating them. The CDR3 length is 13 residues. The CDR3 DNA reads as TGTGCCAGTGGTCGGGGGGCTAATGAAAAACTGTTTTTT. It is translated as CASGRGANEKLFF.

This chain uses TRBV9 with TRBJ1-4; 9 bases map to TRBD1. With 3 bases clipped from V and 5 bases from J, the junction kept 5 bases outside the gene matches. The CDR3 totals 15 residues. CDR1 and CDR2 (germline): SGDLS, YYNGEE. CDR3 DNA sequence: TGTGCCAGCAGCGAGGGCGGGACAGGGAATGAAAAACTGTTTTTT. Translating gives CASSEGGTGNEKLFF. The whole variable domain, filled in from reference TRBV9 and TRBJ1-4, reads DSGVTQTPKHLITATGQRVTLRCSPRSGDLSVYWYQQSLDQGLQFLIQYYNGEERAKGNILERFSAQQFPDLHSELNLSSLELGDSALYFCASSEGGTGNEKLFFGSGTQLSVL.

This clone has only one observation. The chain carries TRBV28 and TRBJ2-3; 8 bases align to TRBD1. The CDR3 sequence is 17 residues long. CDR1 and CDR2 (germline): MDHEN, SYDVKM. Trimming cost V 1 base and J 5 bases; bases outside gene matches: 11. CDR3 DNA sequence: TGTGCCAGCAGTTTATTTCCCGGGACAGGCCAGGGAGATACGCAGTATTTT. Its translation: CASSLFPGTGQGDTQYF.

V gene TRBV5-1 combines with J gene TRBJ2-6, with D possibly matching TRBD2 (6 bases). Per germline, CDR1 SGHRS and CDR2 YFSETQ. The CDR3 consists of 19 residues. V gave up 0 bases and J gave up 1 base, with 17 bases separating them. The CDR3 spells CASSLDEEGSVSGANVLTF. The CDR3 region has the DNA TGCGCCAGCAGCTTGGACGAGGAGGGCAGTGTGTCTGGGGCCAACGTCCTGACTTTC.

J is TRBJ1-6 and V is TRBV7-2; 11 nucleotides match TRBD1. The V gene's germline CDR1 is SGHTA and CDR2 FQGNSA. This CDR3 has 16 residues. V gave up 5 bases and J gave up 4 bases; unmatched junction bases: 4. CDR3: CASSIGQGAYNSPLHF. The CDR3 DNA follows: TGTGCCAGCAGCATAGGACAGGGGGCGTATAATTCACCCCTCCACTTT.

V gene TRBV6-1 combines with J gene TRBJ1-5; 7 positions agree with TRBD1. The tail of the sequence fits TRBJ2-3 better, so the J call may be wrong. The germline V gene encodes CDR1 MNHNS and CDR2 SASEGT. The length of the CDR3 is 15 residues. The DNA of the CDR3 is TGTGCCAGCAGTCCAGGGGGTTATAGCAATCAGCCCCAGTATTTT. Amino acid sequence: CASSPGGYSNQPQYF.

This chain connects TRBV7-9 to TRBJ2-1; TRBD2 matches 7 bases. CDR1 is SEHNR, CDR2 FQNEAQ, per germline (reference sequence). This CDR3 has 15 residues. Trimming took 5 bases from V and 0 from J; bases not matched to a gene: 4. The CDR3 spells CASSVLAVSYNEQFF. The CDR3 region has the DNA TGTGCCAGCAGCGTCCTAGCGGTCTCCTACAATGAGCAGTTCTTC.

In the case of this clone: Its ends do not fully match the called genes, so a read error is possible. The gene calls are TRBV20-1 and TRBJ2-1; no clear D. Germline V lookup: CDR1 DFQATT, CDR2 SNEGSKA (reference sequence). The CDR3 has 11 residues. For the CDR3, the DNA is TGCAGTGCTAGTTCCTTCAATGAGCAGTTCTTC. It yields the protein CSASSFNEQFF.

For the CDR3, the DNA is TGTGCCAGCAGCATCGGTGGCACTGAAGCTTTCTTT. This sequence encodes CASSIGGTEAFF. This sequence joins TRBV6-5 and TRBJ1-1; no reliable D call. CDR3 length: 12 residues. The V end was cut by 6 bases, the J end by 4 bases, with 9 bases between. Germline CDR1 reads MNHEY; CDR2 reads SVGAGI.

The rearrangement uses TRBV6-4 and TRBJ2-6, with a weak D call TRBD2 (5 bases). This CDR3 contains 16 residues. Germline V gene lookup returns CDR1 MRHNA and CDR2 SNTAGT. Trimming removed 3 bases at V and 4 bases at J, with 13 bases between. The CDR3 here is CASSDFAGSGANVLTF. The CDR3 nucleotides read TGTGCCAGCAGTGATTTTGCGGGTTCAGGGGCCAACGTCCTGACTTTC.

In its sample, this clone was seen once. The CDR3 DNA is TGTGCCAGTAGTAGTGGGACAGGGTTTTCCTACGAGCAGTACTTC. Translated, it gives CASSSGTGFSYEQYF. The J gene is TRBJ2-7, the V gene TRBV19; 9 bases agree with TRBD1. This CDR3 comprises 15 residues. From germline, CDR1 is LNHDA and CDR2 SQIVND (reference sequence). V dropped 4 bases and J dropped 1; count of bases not matched to a gene: 5.

The chain has TRBV7-9 and TRBJ1-2, with D unclear. With 1 base removed from V and 0 bases from J, the gap between germline ends came to 18 bases. The CDR3 length is 18 residues. Germline CDR1 is SEHNR and CDR2 is FQNEAQ (reference sequence). The DNA of the CDR3 is TGTGCCAGCAGCTTAGAGGTGCGGGTAGGCCAGACTAACTATGGCTACACCTTC. Its translation: CASSLEVRVGQTNYGYTF.

The J gene is TRBJ1-6, the V gene TRBV18; no reliable D call. V lost 8 bases and J 7 bases, leaving 12 bases between the germline ends. CDR1 and CDR2 from the germline V gene are KGHSH and LQKENI. The CDR3 length is 13 residues. The CDR3 coding sequence is TGTGCCAGCGCGGGTGGTGCAAATTCACCCCTCCACTTT. Protein: CASAGGANSPLHF.

The rearrangement uses TRBV11-3 and TRBJ2-3; 9 bases are a match to TRBD1. The length of the CDR3 is 14 residues. Trimming at V came to 2 bases and at J to 6 bases, leaving 3 bases not matched to a gene. Germline V lookup: CDR1 SGHNT, CDR2 YENEEA. Written as DNA, the CDR3 is TGTGCCAGCAGCTTAAGGACAGGGGTGGATACGCAGTATTTT. As protein: CASSLRTGVDTQYF.